Described below is a single T cell receptor (beta chain) sequence and its context. This record comes from a study of blood T cell repertoires in COVID-19. The study drew participants aged about 18 to 89 years from about two dozen US areas. Cohorts were based on clinical histories the participants reported. Germline V CDR1 and CDR2: LGHDT, YNNKEL (reference sequence). CDR3 length: 18 residues. Trimming pared 4 bases from V and 2 bases from J, leaving 21 bases between. Source study methods: Reference gene primer amplification gave nucleated cell count estimates. Measured with immunoSEQ multiplex PCR; TCRdb has only the in-frame clones, and not every one. D and trimming were read from the DNA, whereas the V and J calls and clone size are those reported in that table. The sample includes 350,000 or so clones, 65% to 90% of them seen just once.

The sequence was obtained from a woman in her 40s with acute COVID-19. The V call is TRBV3-1 (or the pseudogene TRBV3-2), the J call TRBJ2-1, with unresolved D. Sample: PBMCs or T cells enriched from blood (not recorded which). This CDR3 reads CASSPSLLQNRAYNEQFF. The CDR3 nucleotides are TGTGCCAGCAGCCCTTCTCTCCTGCAAAACCGAGCCTACAATGAGCAGTTCTTC.